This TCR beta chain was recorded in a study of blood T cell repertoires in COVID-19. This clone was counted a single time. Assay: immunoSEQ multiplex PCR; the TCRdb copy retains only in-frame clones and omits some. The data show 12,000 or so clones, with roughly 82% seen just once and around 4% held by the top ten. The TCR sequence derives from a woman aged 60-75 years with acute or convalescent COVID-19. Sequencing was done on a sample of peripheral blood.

The CDR3 DNA follows: TGTGCCAGCAGCGGACTAGCGGGGTTCGCCGGGGAGCTGTTTTTT. As protein: CASSGLAGFAGELFF. The rearrangement uses TRBV6-2 or TRBV6-3 and TRBJ2-2, with TRBD2 matching over 12 bases. From germline, CDR1 is MNHEY and CDR2 SVGEGT. The CDR3 has 15 residues. V lost 6 bases and J lost 6; bases outside the gene matches: 5.